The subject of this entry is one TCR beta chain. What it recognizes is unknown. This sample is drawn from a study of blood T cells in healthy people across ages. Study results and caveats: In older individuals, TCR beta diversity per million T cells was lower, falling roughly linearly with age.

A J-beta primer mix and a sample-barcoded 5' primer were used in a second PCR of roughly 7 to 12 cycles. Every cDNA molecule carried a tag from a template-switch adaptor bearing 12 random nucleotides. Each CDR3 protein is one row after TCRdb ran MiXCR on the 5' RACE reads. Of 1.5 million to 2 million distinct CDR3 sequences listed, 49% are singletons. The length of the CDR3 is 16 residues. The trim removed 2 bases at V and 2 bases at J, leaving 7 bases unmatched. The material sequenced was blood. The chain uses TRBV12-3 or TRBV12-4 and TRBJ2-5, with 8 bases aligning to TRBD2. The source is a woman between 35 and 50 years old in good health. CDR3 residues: CASSLRRTGGQETQYF. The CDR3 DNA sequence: TGTGCCAGCAGTTTAAGAAGGACGGGAGGGCAAGAGACCCAGTACTTC.